Below are 22 T cell receptor beta chains sequenced from a single sample in a study of blood T cells in healthy people across ages. Through a sample-barcoded 5' primer and a J-beta primer mix, a second PCR was run for roughly 6 to 12 cycles. TCRdb passed the 5' RACE reads through MiXCR, listing each CDR3 protein once. The profile shows 660,000 or so distinct CDR3 sequences, roughly 58% of them singletons. Sequencing was carried out using blood. These receptors were obtained from a man between 60 and 75 years old in good health.

This rearrangement joins TRBV9 to TRBJ2-6; maybe TRBD1 (5 bases). CDR1 is SGDLS and CDR2 is YYNGEE in the germline V gene. The CDR3 covers 15 residues. V was clipped by 4 bases and J by 3 bases, with 11 bases between them. This CDR3 is CASSPGHLGANVLTF. CDR3 bases: TGTGCCAGCAGCCCCGGACATCTTGGGGCCAACGTCCTGACTTTC.

The gene calls are TRBV6-5 and TRBJ1-2; D gene ambiguous. CDR3 length: 13 residues. Germline CDR1 and CDR2: MNHEY and SVGAGI. Trimming stripped 8 bases from V and 3 bases from J, with 13 bases between. The CDR3 DNA is TGTGCCAGCTTTACCTTAGTTGACTATGGCTACACCTTC. The encoded protein is CASFTLVDYGYTF.

This chain links TRBV4-1 with TRBJ2-2; TRBD2 aligns across 10 bases. The CDR3 has 21 residues. V shed 4 bases and J 4 bases; nucleotides not matched to a gene: 21. Germline V lookup: CDR1 MGHRA, CDR2 YSYEKL. The CDR3 sequence: CASSRNSLPSGGALSTGELFF. CDR3 nucleotide sequence: TGCGCCAGCAGCCGTAACTCTCTCCCCAGCGGGGGGGCGTTGAGCACCGGGGAGCTGTTTTTT.

The rearrangement joins TRBV4-1 to TRBJ2-6; maybe TRBD1 (5 bases). Looked up from germline, CDR1 is MGHRA and CDR2 is YSYEKL. The V and J ends lost 0 bases and 6 bases respectively, with 12 bases between them. The CDR3 spans 16 residues. This chain's CDR3 is CASSQDPGRMANVLTF. The CDR3 DNA sequence: TGCGCCAGCAGCCAAGACCCAGGGCGAATGGCCAACGTCCTGACTTTC.

This clonotype has a handful of counts. This chain joins TRBV20-1 and TRBJ2-4, with D possibly called TRBD1 or TRBD2 (6 bases each). From germline, CDR1 is DFQATT and CDR2 SNEGSKA (reference sequence). The CDR3 has 12 residues. CDR3 protein: CSWSPGEDIQYF. The CDR3, as DNA: TGCTCCTGGTCCCCAGGGGAGGACATTCAGTACTTC.

V gene TRBV6-5 combines with J gene TRBJ2-7; tentative D call: TRBD1 (6 bases). Germline CDR1 and CDR2: MNHEY and SVGAGI. This CDR3 comprises 14 residues. V was clipped by 7 bases and J by 0 bases, with 13 bases between them. The CDR3 reads CASNAHRASYEQYF. CDR3 DNA: TGTGCCAGCAATGCTCACAGGGCCTCCTACGAGCAGTACTTC.

This sequence joins TRBV29-1 and TRBJ2-5; the match to TRBD1 covers 10 bases. The CDR3 has 13 residues. V was pared by 5 bases and J by 4 bases, with 4 bases of the junction left unmatched. Germline assignment: CDR1 SQVTM and CDR2 ANQGSEA. The CDR3 nucleotides read TGCAGCGTTCCCGGGACAGGGGTAGAGACCCAGTACTTC. Amino acid sequence: CSVPGTGVETQYF.

The V and J genes are TRBV12-3 or TRBV12-4 and TRBJ2-3; D assignment may be TRBD1 or TRBD2 (6 bases each). CDR3 size: 15 residues. V was trimmed by 3 bases and J by 5 bases, leaving 15 bases between them. DNA of the CDR3: TGTGCCAGCAGTTTTGGAGGGGGTGGTCAAGATACGCAGTATTTT. Its translation: CASSFGGGGQDTQYF.

The V and J genes are TRBV20-1 and TRBJ2-3; possible D gene TRBD1, 5 bases. V gave up 6 bases and J gave up 8 bases, with 15 bases separating them. The CDR3 contains 12 residues. Germline CDR1 reads DFQATT; CDR2 reads SNEGSKA (reference sequence). CDR3 residues: CSAYQGSGTQYF. The CDR3 nucleotides read TGCAGTGCATATCAGGGATCCGGTACGCAGTATTTT.

The chain recombines TRBV28 with TRBJ2-5, with TRBD1 matching over 8 bases. V gave up 6 bases and J gave up 1 base; unmatched junction bases: 7. Germline-derived CDR1 and CDR2 are MDHEN and SYDVKM. This CDR3 spans 15 amino acids. CDR3 loop: CASRFRTGRQETQYF. CDR3 coding DNA: TGTGCCAGCAGATTTAGGACAGGGCGCCAAGAGACCCAGTACTTC.

This chain joins TRBV19 and TRBJ1-2; D is ambiguous. Trimming took 1 base from V and 0 from J, leaving 0 bases between them. The CDR3 consists of 12 residues. The germline V gene has CDR1 LNHDA and CDR2 SQIVND (reference sequence). The CDR3 nucleotides read TGTGCCAGTAGTATAGCTAACTATGGCTACACCTTC. Translating it yields CASSIANYGYTF.

This clonotype was counted a few times. The chain recombines TRBV12-3 or TRBV12-4 with TRBJ2-2, with D unresolved. Trimming shortened V by 2 bases and J by 0 bases, and 7 bases separated the two germline ends. This CDR3 region has 15 residues. Written as DNA, the CDR3 is TGTGCCAGCAGTTTACGTCAGGCGAACACCGGGGAGCTGTTTTTT. Amino acid sequence: CASSLRQANTGELFF.

The chain combines TRBV7-9 with TRBJ2-7; the D gene is possibly TRBD2 (6 bases). Near its end, the DNA agrees better with TRBJ2-4, so the J call may be wrong. This CDR3 is built from 15 residues. CDR1 is SEHNR, CDR2 FQNEAQ, per germline (reference sequence). The CDR3 nucleotides are TGTGCCAGCAGCTTAGTTGCGGGAACCAAAAACATTCAGTACTTC. It codes for CASSLVAGTKNIQYF.

This chain uses TRBV10-3 with TRBJ2-3, with D possibly matching TRBD1 (6 bases). Germline CDR1 is ENHRY and CDR2 is SYGVKD. The CDR3 covers 16 residues. V was shortened by 10 bases and J by 3 bases, with 23 bases between the two germline ends. The CDR3 loop reads CATSRAQGQLTDTQYF. As DNA, the CDR3 is TGTGCCACCTCACGGGCGCAGGGGCAATTGACAGATACGCAGTATTTT.

The chain combines TRBV5-1 with TRBJ2-2, with unresolved D. The V and J ends lost 5 bases and 4 bases respectively, with 9 bases between them. There are 13 residues in the CDR3. Germline V gene sequence: CDR1 SGHRS, CDR2 YFSETQ. This chain's CDR3 is CASRFSTTGELFF. DNA for the CDR3: TGCGCCAGCAGATTCAGTACCACCGGGGAGCTGTTTTTT.

The chain links TRBV6-5 to TRBJ2-2; 9 bases are a match to TRBD2. This CDR3 is 17 amino acids long. V was pared by 4 bases and J by 5 bases, with 11 bases of the junction left unmatched. Germline V gene sequence: CDR1 MNHEY, CDR2 SVGAGI. CDR3 sequence (DNA): TGTGCCAGCAGTTTGGGTAGCGGGGGTCCTTCGACCGGGGAGCTGTTTTTT. It translates to CASSLGSGGPSTGELFF.

The gene calls are TRBV20-1 and TRBJ2-5; D might be TRBD2 (7 bases). Trimming removed 3 bases from V and 1 base from J, with 12 bases in between. CDR3 length: 14 residues. Per the germline V gene, CDR1 is DFQATT and CDR2 is SNEGSKA (reference sequence). CDR3 region: CSASPAGAQETQYF. CDR3 in DNA: TGCAGTGCTAGTCCGGCGGGGGCCCAAGAGACCCAGTACTTC.

The J gene is TRBJ2-7, the V gene TRBV6-2 or TRBV6-3; the match to TRBD2 covers 8 bases. The junction had 10 bases not matched to a gene; V was cut back by 6 bases and J by 3 bases. The V gene's germline CDR1 is MNHEY and CDR2 SVGEGT. The CDR3 contains 15 residues. Here the CDR3 reads CASSYAAGLDYEQYF. The CDR3 DNA reads TGTGCCAGCAGCTACGCGGCGGGACTAGACTACGAGCAGTACTTC.

The chain is built from TRBV20-1 and TRBJ2-3; D remains unclear. This CDR3 is 15 amino acids long. Trimming removed 1 base at V and 4 bases at J, with 15 bases between. Germline V gene data show CDR1 as DFQATT and CDR2 as SNEGSKA (reference sequence). CDR3 loop: CSARVGADRADTQYF. Here the CDR3 DNA reads TGCAGTGCTAGAGTAGGCGCAGATCGAGCAGATACGCAGTATTTT.

J is TRBJ2-5 and V is TRBV7-2; 8 bases fit TRBD2. The V and J ends lost 5 bases and 1 base, in that order; junction bases with no gene match: 6. Per the germline V gene, CDR1 is SGHTA and CDR2 is FQGNSA. This CDR3 is built from 15 residues. The CDR3 coding sequence is TGTGCCAGCAGCCCCTCTAGCGGGTCCCAAGAGACCCAGTACTTC. Protein sequence: CASSPSSGSQETQYF.

A few counts support this clonotype. The rearrangement joins TRBV20-1 to TRBJ2-4, with 8 bases identical to TRBD2. The V gene end was trimmed by 3 bases and the J gene end by 9 bases; junction bases not matched to a gene: 10. CDR3 size: 14 residues. Germline CDR1 and CDR2: DFQATT and SNEGSKA (reference sequence). The CDR3 loop is CSARAREGLGIQYF. The CDR3 DNA reads as TGCAGTGCTAGGGCCCGGGAGGGGCTGGGCATTCAGTACTTC.

Comments on this clonotype: The junction does not match germline at one end; this may be a read error. The V call is TRBV4-1, the J call TRBJ2-1; D is undetermined. This CDR3 comprises 18 residues. CDR1 is MGHRA and CDR2 is YSYEKL in the germline V gene. DNA for the CDR3: TGCGCCAGCAGCCAAGATGGTAGCCAGGAACCCCCCTACAAGGAGCAGTTCTTC. It translates to CASSQDGSQEPPYKEQFF.